This entry lists 32 T cell receptor beta chains sequenced from one sample in a study of T cells after yellow fever vaccination. TCRdb reprocessed the 5' RACE reads with MiXCR, giving one entry per CDR3 protein. Among some 27,000 distinct CDR3 sequences, 5.5% to 8% were seen once, and the ten largest hold 25%. This specimen was PBMCs, either bulk or a sorted T-cell subset (CD4+, CD8+, memory, or dextramer-sorted; not recorded which), taken on the day of the yellow fever booster vaccination. The receptors were gathered from a young man who received the YFV17D yellow fever vaccine.

This clonotype occurred a few times. The CDR3 nucleotides are TGCGCCAGCAGCCCGACAGCGGGAGGCCGAACCACAGATACGCAGTATTTT. Translating gives CASSPTAGGRTTDTQYF. V usage is TRBV5-1 and J usage is TRBJ2-3; TRBD2 aligns across 9 bases. The CDR3 covers 17 residues. CDR1 is SGHRS, CDR2 YFSETQ, per germline. V lost 4 bases and J lost 2; bases outside the gene matches: 11. Full variable domain (outside the CDR3, taken from reference TRBV5-1 and TRBJ2-3): KAGVTQTPRYLIKTRGQQVTLSCSPISGHRSVSWYQQTPGQGLQFLFEYFSETQRNKGNFPGRFSGRQFSNSRSEMNVSTLELGDSALYLCASSPTAGGRTTDTQYFGPGTRLTVL.

There are many counts of this clonotype. CDR3 loop: CASSLEPNEKLFF. In nucleotides, the CDR3 is TGTGCCAGCAGCTTAGAACCTAATGAAAAACTGTTTTTT. The rearrangement joins TRBV7-2 to TRBJ1-4; no reliable D call. CDR1 is SGHTA, CDR2 FQGNSA, per germline. The CDR3 has 13 amino acids. Trimming took 1 base from V and 3 from J, leaving 3 bases between them. Complete variable domain (other parts from reference TRBV7-2 and TRBJ1-4): GAGVSQSPSNKVTEKGKDVELRCDPISGHTALYWYRQSLGQGLEFLIYFQGNSAPDKSGLPSDRFSAERTGGSVSTLTIQRTQQEDSAVYLCASSLEPNEKLFFGSGTQLSVL.

This clonotype was seen repeatedly, ten times or more. This chain connects TRBV27 to TRBJ2-1; no definite D call. Germline V gene data show CDR1 as MNHEY and CDR2 as SMNVEV (reference sequence). This CDR3 has 13 amino acids. The germline V and J ends were trimmed by 3 bases and 0 bases, with 3 bases remaining between them. The CDR3 loop is CASSFDSYNEQFF. The CDR3 nucleotides are TGTGCCAGCAGTTTCGACTCCTACAATGAGCAGTTCTTC.

This clonotype was counted at least ten times. This chain links TRBV2 with TRBJ2-5; TRBD1 matches at 7 bases. The CDR3 is 13 amino acids. Per the germline V gene, CDR1 is SNHLY and CDR2 is FYNNEI. Trimming at V came to 11 bases and at J to 4 bases, leaving 10 bases not matched to a gene. The CDR3 protein is CAGLRQGIETQYF. In DNA, the CDR3 is TGTGCCGGATTAAGACAGGGTATAGAGACCCAGTACTTC.

This clonotype was observed at least ten times. The CDR3 loop reads CASSQAGTSVPDTQYF. The CDR3 nucleotides are TGTGCCAGCAGCCAAGCTGGGACTAGCGTGCCAGATACGCAGTATTTT. The chain carries TRBV4-2 and TRBJ2-3; TRBD2 matches 10 bases. Germline CDR1 reads LGHNA; CDR2 reads YNFKEQ. This CDR3 is built from 16 residues. The trim removed 1 base at V and 4 bases at J, leaving 5 bases unmatched.

This clonotype was observed many times. This chain links TRBV7-3 with TRBJ2-3; possibly TRBD2 for D (6 bases). Between the trimmed V and J ends, which lost 5 bases and 5 bases, there was a span of 14 bases. This CDR3 comprises 14 residues. Germline-derived CDR1 and CDR2 are SGHTA and FQGTGA. CDR3 loop: CASSPSGLQDTQYF. The CDR3 region has the DNA TGTGCCAGCAGCCCCTCGGGACTCCAAGATACGCAGTATTTT.

The chain uses TRBV19 and TRBJ1-1; D not resolved. The CDR3 contains 12 residues. The V gene's germline CDR1 is LNHDA and CDR2 SQIVND (reference sequence). Trimming cost V 4 bases and J 3 bases, with 6 bases left between them. The CDR3 DNA reads as TGTGCCAGTAGTACGGGGTACACTGAAGCTTTCTTT. Residues: CASSTGYTEAFF.

By sample share, this clonotype is medium-sized (0.01 to 0.1%). The gene calls are TRBV20-1 and TRBJ2-2; TRBD2 matches 7 bases. This CDR3 contains 15 residues. Germline CDR1 is DFQATT and CDR2 is SNEGSKA (reference sequence). V dropped 0 bases and J dropped 2; count of bases not matched to a gene: 3. The CDR3 loop is CSARDGGSNTGELFF. CDR3 DNA: TGCAGTGCTAGAGATGGCGGGAGCAACACCGGGGAGCTGTTTTTT.

This clonotype was observed a few times. The rearrangement links TRBV7-2 to TRBJ2-4; 7 bases fit TRBD1. The CDR3 extends over 17 amino acids. Germline values: CDR1 SGHTA, CDR2 FQGNSA. J was trimmed by 0 bases and V by 4 bases; bases with no gene match: 9. The CDR3 DNA is TGTGCCAGCAGCTCTCGGACAGGCTTCCTAGCCAAAAACATTCAGTACTTC. Encoded protein: CASSSRTGFLAKNIQYF.

The table lists this clonotype with many counts. CDR3 nucleotide sequence: TGCAGTGCCACCCCGGGCCTGGGGGAGACCCAGTACTTC. Translated, it gives CSATPGLGETQYF. The chain has TRBV29-1 and TRBJ2-5; D unresolved. Germline V gene sequence: CDR1 SQVTM, CDR2 ANQGSEA. This CDR3 spans 13 amino acids.

The chain combines TRBV6-5 with TRBJ2-3; no reliable D call. V shed 2 bases and J shed 1 base, with 19 bases lying between them. Germline CDR1 is MNHEY and CDR2 is SVGAGI. This CDR3 is built from 18 residues. CDR3 sequence reads: CASSYRSPGFIRTDTQYF. CDR3 nucleotide sequence: TGTGCCAGCAGTTACCGATCGCCAGGTTTCATACGCACAGATACGCAGTATTTT.

This clonotype has a count of ten or more. The chain uses TRBV6-5 and TRBJ2-3, with D perhaps TRBD2 (7 bases). The ends were cut back, 10 bases at V and 6 bases at J, with 26 bases in the middle. Per the germline V gene, CDR1 is MNHEY and CDR2 is SVGAGI. The CDR3 runs to 16 residues. CDR3 sequence (DNA): TGTGCCACCACTTATGGGGGGGCCAAGGGTCGGGATACGCAGTATTTT. Its translation: CATTYGGAKGRDTQYF.

This clonotype was seen many times. The chain links TRBV20-1 to TRBJ2-3, with no clear D. The germline V gene has CDR1 DFQATT and CDR2 SNEGSKA (reference sequence). V was clipped by 7 bases and J by 5 bases, with 10 bases between them. This CDR3 contains 11 residues. The CDR3 is CSVQVVDTQYF. CDR3 bases: TGCAGTGTCCAGGTCGTAGATACGCAGTATTTT.

This clonotype was detected ten times or more. CDR3 sequence reads: CSAPGVRGYTF. The CDR3 coding sequence is TGCAGTGCGCCGGGGGTGAGGGGCTACACCTTC. V gene TRBV20-1 combines with J gene TRBJ1-2, with D possibly matching TRBD1 (5 bases). The germline CDR1 and CDR2 sequences are DFQATT and SNEGSKA (reference sequence). V was clipped by 6 bases and J by 8 bases, with 13 bases between them. CDR3 length: 11 residues.

This clonotype was counted ten times or more. This sequence joins TRBV5-1 and TRBJ2-5; no definite D call. CDR3 size: 14 residues. Germline V gives CDR1 SGHRS, CDR2 YFSETQ. Trimming removed 0 bases at V and 5 bases at J, with 11 bases between. This CDR3 is CASSLAIGYETQYF. The CDR3, as DNA: TGCGCCAGCAGCTTGGCCATAGGGTACGAGACCCAGTACTTC.

This clonotype showed up many times. The rearrangement joins TRBV4-3 to TRBJ1-2; TRBD1 aligns across 9 bases. The CDR3 loop spans 14 amino acids. With V trimmed by 1 base and J by 8 bases, 5 bases remained unmatched. CDR1 is LGHNA and CDR2 is YSLEER in the germline V gene. CDR3 sequence: CASSQGGQGLGYTF. As DNA, the CDR3 is TGCGCCAGCAGCCAAGGGGGACAGGGTCTGGGCTACACCTTC.

This clonotype was seen repeatedly, ten times or more. The genes are TRBV14 and TRBJ1-1; D not resolved. The ends were cut back, 0 bases at V and 1 base at J, with 6 bases in the middle. The CDR3 sequence is 14 residues long. Per the germline V gene, CDR1 is SGHDN and CDR2 is FVKESK. CDR3 sequence: CASSQEVANTEAFF. In DNA form, the CDR3 reads TGTGCCAGCAGCCAAGAAGTGGCGAACACTGAAGCTTTCTTT.

Details on this clonotype: A much larger clonotype is one base distant, so this may be a read error. This rearrangement joins TRBV7-7 to TRBJ2-5; TRBD2 is a possible D gene (5 bases). CDR3 length: 15 residues. Germline V gene sequence: CDR1 SSHAT, CDR2 FNYEAQ (reference sequence). The CDR3 DNA is TGTGCTAGCAGCTCAGCCGGACGGGAACAAGAGACCCAGTACTTC. The encoded protein is CASSSAGREQETQYF.

In its sample, this clonotype was seen a few times. This sequence joins TRBV4-3 and TRBJ2-5; D possibly uses TRBD1 or TRBD2 (5 bases each). This CDR3 is built from 15 residues. Between the trimmed V and J ends, which lost 0 bases and 3 bases, there was a span of 11 bases. Germline V lookup: CDR1 LGHNA, CDR2 YSLEER. The CDR3 here is CASSQEVRGEETQYF. The CDR3 DNA follows: TGCGCCAGCAGCCAAGAAGTACGAGGGGAAGAGACCCAGTACTTC.

There are many counts of this clonotype. J is TRBJ2-7 and V is TRBV7-9; D is ambiguous. V was shortened by 5 bases and J by 4 bases, with 9 bases between the two germline ends. This CDR3 has 12 residues. CDR1 is SEHNR and CDR2 is FQNEAQ in the germline V gene (reference sequence). CDR3 residues: CASSRDGYEQYF. The CDR3 DNA follows: TGTGCCAGCAGCCGAGACGGTTACGAGCAGTACTTC.

This clonotype has a handful of counts. This chain joins TRBV4-3 and TRBJ2-6; no clear D gene. Trimming shortened V by 0 bases and J by 0 bases, and 6 bases separated the two germline ends. This CDR3 is built from 16 residues. Germline V gives CDR1 LGHNA, CDR2 YSLEER. CDR3 region: CASSQDGFSGANVLTF. The CDR3 DNA reads as TGCGCCAGCAGCCAAGATGGGTTCTCTGGGGCCAACGTCCTGACTTTC.

This clonotype was seen many times. The chain carries TRBV27 and TRBJ1-1, with D unresolved. V lost 5 bases to trimming and J lost 4 bases, with 11 bases between them. The CDR3 runs to 13 residues. Germline CDR1 reads MNHEY; CDR2 reads SMNVEV (reference sequence). CDR3 amino acids: CASSIKTFTEAFF. The CDR3 DNA sequence: TGTGCCAGCAGTATCAAGACGTTCACTGAAGCTTTCTTT.

In the case of this clonotype: A read error may explain this, as a much larger clone is one base away. This sequence joins TRBV9 and TRBJ1-1, with a weak D call TRBD1 (6 bases). This CDR3 comprises 14 residues. Germline assignment: CDR1 SGDLS and CDR2 YYNGEE. Deletions cut 0 bases from V and 7 bases from J, with 13 bases between. In DNA, the CDR3 is TGTGCCAGCAGCGTAGGGACAGTCGATTTTGAAGCTTTCTTT. This encodes CASSVGTVDFEAFF.

Ten or more counts support this clonotype. The chain couples TRBV7-2 to TRBJ2-3; D is ambiguous. Germline V CDR1 and CDR2: SGHTA, FQGNSA. Trimming removed 5 bases at V and 5 bases at J, with 8 bases between. The CDR3 length is 12 residues. The CDR3: CASSLSGDTQYF. The CDR3 DNA reads TGTGCCAGCAGCCTCTCCGGAGATACGCAGTATTTT.

There are many counts of this clonotype. The chain uses TRBV6-1 and TRBJ1-5; TRBD1 aligns across 8 bases. CDR3 length: 15 residues. J gave up 5 bases and V 6 bases, and 9 bases lay outside the gene matches. CDR1 and CDR2 from the germline V gene are MNHNS and SASEGT. CDR3 DNA sequence: TGTGCCAGCAGGTGGACAGGGAGTGTGGATCAGCCCCAGCATTTT. Its translation is CASRWTGSVDQPQHF.

This clonotype was found many times. The V call is TRBV10-2, the J call TRBJ2-3; possible D gene TRBD2, 5 bases. Trimming removed 5 bases at V and 5 bases at J, with 11 bases between. The CDR3 runs 13 residues. The germline CDR1 and CDR2 sequences are WSHSY and SAAADI. The CDR3 loop is CASSPFGGDTQYF. The CDR3 region has the DNA TGCGCCAGCAGTCCTTTTGGAGGAGATACGCAGTATTTT.

This clonotype has ten or more counts. The rearrangement uses TRBV7-2 and TRBJ2-1, with 9 bases identical to TRBD2. The CDR3 contains 15 residues. CDR1 is SGHTA, CDR2 FQGNSA, per germline. V lost 2 bases, J lost 4 bases, and 3 bases stayed unmatched. The CDR3 nucleotides are TGTGCCAGCAGCTTACAGCGGGAGGTTTACAATGAGCAGTTCTTC. Residues: CASSLQREVYNEQFF.

This chain uses TRBV2 with TRBJ2-5; no clear D. V gave up 4 bases and J gave up 7 bases, with 16 bases separating them. This CDR3 is built from 14 residues. Per germline, CDR1 SNHLY and CDR2 FYNNEI. In DNA form, the CDR3 reads TGTGCCAGCAGTGGGACGGTGTCTTCAGGGACCCAGTACTTC. As protein: CASSGTVSSGTQYF.

The chain recombines TRBV20-1 with TRBJ1-5; tentative D call: TRBD1 (5 bases). CDR1 DFQATT and CDR2 SNEGSKA come from the germline V gene (reference sequence). The V gene lost 3 bases and the J gene lost 3 bases, with 18 bases spanning the gap. CDR3 size: 16 residues. The CDR3 is CSARHAGRDYNQPQHF. In DNA form, the CDR3 reads TGCAGTGCTAGGCACGCCGGCAGGGATTACAATCAGCCCCAGCATTTT.

This clonotype has a handful of counts. V usage is TRBV20-1 and J usage is TRBJ2-7; possible D gene TRBD2, 5 bases. Trimming pared 3 bases from V and 0 bases from J, leaving 12 bases between. Germline V lookup: CDR1 DFQATT, CDR2 SNEGSKA (reference sequence). The CDR3 sequence is 14 residues long. CDR3 nucleotides: TGCAGTGCTAGCCCCGGGGTTTTCTCCTACGAGCAGTACTTC. It is translated as CSASPGVFSYEQYF.

This clonotype was counted at least ten times. This chain links TRBV12-3 or TRBV12-4 with TRBJ2-2, with 7 positions matching TRBD1. The CDR3 has 15 amino acids. Germline trimming cut 6 bases from V and 6 bases from J; bases unmatched to any gene: 10. CDR3 nucleotides: TGTGCCAGCAGGCCGAAGTCAGGGGGTGCCGGGGAGCTGTTTTTT. It yields the protein CASRPKSGGAGELFF.

The V gene is TRBV6-1, the J gene TRBJ2-7; the match to TRBD1 covers 9 bases. With V trimmed by 8 bases and J by 1 base, 9 bases remained unmatched. This CDR3 is 15 amino acids long. Germline CDR1 is MNHNS and CDR2 is SASEGT. CDR3 sequence: CASARAGQGSYEQYF. DNA for the CDR3: TGTGCCAGCGCGAGGGCGGGACAGGGTTCCTACGAGCAGTACTTC.